This T cell receptor beta chain was profiled in a study of blood T cell repertoires in COVID-19. Study overall: Donors in the United States, Italy and Spain gave samples during acute or convalescent COVID-19. From T cells, B-cell-depleted T cells, or PBMCs came the material, which was cDNA or gDNA.

Original handling: Amplified reference gene primers provided the basis for estimating nucleated cell counts. Sequencing was performed with immunoSEQ multiplex PCR; in TCRdb, only in-frame clones are kept and a portion is missing. The V and J calls and clone size come from that table; D and trimming were worked out from the DNA. The table includes about 160,000 clones, 82% detected once. The CDR3 has 15 residues. Trimming removed 4 bases from V and 7 bases from J; junction bases left unmatched: 6. CDR1 and CDR2 (germline): SGDLS, YYNGEE. This clone was counted between two and nine times. The TCR originated in an elderly woman with active or convalescent COVID-19. V is TRBV9 and J is TRBJ1-6; 9 bases map to TRBD1. Sequenced sample: peripheral blood. The CDR3 nucleotides are TGTGCCAGCAGCCAGGGACAGGGAGGGAATTCACCCCTCCACTTT. It is translated as CASSQGQGGNSPLHF.